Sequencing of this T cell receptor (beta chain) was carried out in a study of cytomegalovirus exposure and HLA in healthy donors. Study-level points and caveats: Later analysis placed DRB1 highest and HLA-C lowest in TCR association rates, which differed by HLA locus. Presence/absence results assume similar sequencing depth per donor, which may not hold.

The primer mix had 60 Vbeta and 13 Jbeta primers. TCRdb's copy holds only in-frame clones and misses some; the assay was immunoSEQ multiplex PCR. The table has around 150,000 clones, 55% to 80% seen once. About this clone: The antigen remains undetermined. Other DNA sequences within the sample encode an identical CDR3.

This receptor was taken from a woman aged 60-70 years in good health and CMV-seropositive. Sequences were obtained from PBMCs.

The CDR3: CASSSGTSGYNEQFF. The CDR3 nucleotides read TGTGCCAGCAGCTCTGGGACTAGCGGGTACAATGAGCAGTTCTTC. The chain uses TRBV13 and TRBJ2-1; 12 nucleotides align to TRBD2. This CDR3 has 15 amino acids. Looked up from germline, CDR1 is PRHDT and CDR2 is FYEKMQ (reference sequence). With 4 bases clipped from V and 4 bases from J, the junction kept 2 bases outside the gene matches.